This is a list of T cell receptor beta chains from one sample in a study of control samples from healthy donors and cancer patients. The table came from immunoSEQ multiplex PCR; TCRdb's copy has only in-frame clones and leaves some out. The sample lists 100,000 or so clones, roughly 86% occurring once. The sequencing sample was made of blood. Source of these receptors: an older woman in good health. Both conserved end residues are part of each CDR3. Fields, in order: J gene, clone size, D gene, V gene, CDR3 protein, CDR3 DNA. A D gene is named only where the DNA matches it firmly. The size field is filled for only some rows; it gives once, few, many or a size class.

>TRBJ1-6|-|-|TRBV20-1
CSARNNSPLHF
TGCAGTGCTAGAAACAATTCACCCCTCCACTTT
>TRBJ2-7|-|-|TRBV7-9
CASSPPGRGVSYEQYF
TGTGCCAGCAGCCCACCAGGGAGGGGGGTTTCCTACGAGCAGTACTTC
>TRBJ1-2|-|-|TRBV29-1
CSVAGGAYGYTF
TGCAGCGTTGCCGGCGGTGCTTATGGCTACACCTTC
>TRBJ2-5|-|-|TRBV27
CASSPRTVTGNQETQYF
TGTGCCAGCAGTCCACGGACGGTCACAGGCAACCAAGAGACCCAGTACTTC
>TRBJ2-3|-|-|TRBV11-2
CASTPADTQYF
TGTGCCAGCACCCCGGCAGATACGCAGTATTTT
>TRBJ2-7|-|TRBD2|TRBV11-2
CASSETFGLVYEQYF
TGTGCCAGCAGCGAAACCTTTGGACTAGTGTACGAGCAGTACTTC
>TRBJ2-7|-|-|TRBV2
CASGRQGSGSYEQYF
TGTGCCAGCGGCCGGCAGGGCTCGGGCTCCTACGAGCAGTACTTC
>TRBJ2-6|-|-|TRBV5-6
CASSFFGSGANVLTF
TGTGCCAGCAGCTTCTTCGGGTCTGGGGCCAACGTCCTGACTTTC
>TRBJ1-2|-|-|TRBV5-1
CASSLVAQTMVAYGYTF
TGCGCCAGCAGCTTGGTGGCCCAAACGATGGTGGCCTATGGCTACACCTTC
>TRBJ2-3|few|TRBD2|TRBV3-1/TRBV3-2
CASSVSSGGASTDTQYF
TGTGCCAGCAGCGTTTCTAGCGGGGGGGCCTCCACAGATACGCAGTATTTT
>TRBJ2-2|-|TRBD2|TRBV15
CATSRDPSGNTGELFF
TGTGCCACCAGCAGAGATCCTAGCGGGAACACCGGGGAGCTGTTTTTT
>TRBJ2-5|-|-|TRBV3-1/TRBV3-2
CASSLPEQETQYF
TGTGCCAGCAGCCTCCCGGAACAAGAGACCCAGTACTTC
>TRBJ1-5|-|-|TRBV6-2/TRBV6-3
CASSWLSQRSNQPQHF
TGTGCCAGCAGTTGGCTTTCCCAACGGAGCAATCAGCCCCAGCATTTT
>TRBJ2-5|-|-|TRBV2
CASSPGLQETQYF
TGTGCCAGCAGTCCCGGACTGCAAGAGACCCAGTACTTC
>TRBJ1-2|-|-|TRBV15
CATSRDGGFYGYTF
TGTGCCACCAGCAGAGATGGGGGATTCTATGGCTACACCTTC
>TRBJ1-2|-|-|TRBV7-9
CASSLEPRQVGGGYTF
TGTGCCAGCAGCTTAGAACCCCGGCAGGTCGGAGGAGGCTACACCTTC
>TRBJ2-1|-|-|TRBV19
CASSIWGVSYNEQFF
TGTGCCAGTAGTATTTGGGGGGTCTCCTACAATGAGCAGTTCTTC
>TRBJ2-1|-|TRBD1|TRBV6-5
CASSRDRGTYNEQFF
TGTGCCAGCAGCCGCGACAGGGGGACCTACAATGAGCAGTTCTTC
>TRBJ1-5|-|-|TRBV2
CASRIGSQPQHF
TGTGCCAGCAGGATAGGGAGTCAGCCCCAGCATTTT
>TRBJ1-2|-|-|TRBV28
CASSRAFYGYTF
TGTGCCAGCAGTAGGGCGTTCTATGGCTACACCTTC
>TRBJ1-5|-|TRBD1|TRBV7-6
CASSARQGSNQPQHF
TGTGCCAGCAGCGCCCGACAGGGAAGCAATCAGCCCCAGCATTTT
>TRBJ2-1|-|TRBD2|TRBV6-2/TRBV6-3
CASSQTSGRVNEQFF
TGTGCCAGCAGTCAGACTAGCGGGAGGGTCAATGAGCAGTTCTTC
>TRBJ2-2|many|TRBD1|TRBV7-9
CASSYGQGFYTGELFF
TGTGCCAGCAGCTACGGACAGGGGTTTTACACCGGGGAGCTGTTTTTT
>TRBJ1-1|-|-|TRBV2
CASSEGGLEAFF
TGTGCCAGCAGTGAAGGGGGCCTCGAAGCTTTCTTT
>TRBJ1-6|-|-|TRBV11-2
CASSLTSSYNSPLHF
TGTGCCAGCAGCCTCACGAGCTCCTATAATTCACCCCTCCACTTT
>TRBJ2-7|-|TRBD1|TRBV10-2
CASSGQGAGYEQYF
TGCGCCAGCAGTGGACAGGGGGCGGGATACGAGCAGTACTTC
>TRBJ1-2|few|-|TRBV10-3
CAISGPSDFYGYTF
TGTGCCATCAGTGGCCCTTCGGACTTCTATGGCTACACCTTC
>TRBJ2-2|-|-|TRBV5-1
CASSPPGFTGELFF
TGCGCCAGCAGCCCCCCGGGGTTCACCGGGGAGCTGTTTTTT
>TRBJ1-5|-|TRBD1|TRBV7-2
CASSFDRGNNQPQHF
TGTGCCAGCAGCTTCGACAGGGGAAACAATCAGCCCCAGCATTTT
>TRBJ1-1|-|-|TRBV7-9
CASSPVDTEAFF
TGTGCCAGCAGCCCCGTGGACACTGAAGCTTTCTTT
>TRBJ2-1|-|TRBD1|TRBV28
CASSFPDRGQNEQFF
TGTGCCAGCAGTTTCCCTGATAGGGGGCAAAATGAGCAGTTCTTC
>TRBJ2-3|-|-|TRBV9
CASSVVGGVTDTQYF
TGTGCCAGCAGCGTAGTAGGGGGAGTCACAGATACGCAGTATTTT
>TRBJ2-7|-|TRBD2|TRBV4-1
CASSQDSIAGGYEQYF
TGCGCCAGCAGCCAAGATAGTATAGCGGGGGGCTACGAGCAGTACTTC
>TRBJ2-3|-|-|TRBV28
CATQAGYGTDTQYF
TGTGCCACCCAGGCGGGATACGGCACAGATACGCAGTATTTT
>TRBJ2-5|-|-|TRBV27
CASSYTGRETQYF
TGTGCCAGCAGTTACACAGGGAGGGAGACCCAGTACTTC
>TRBJ2-7|-|-|TRBV12-3/TRBV12-4
CASSRLAYEQYF
TGTGCCAGCAGTAGACTTGCTTACGAGCAGTACTTC
>TRBJ2-7|-|-|TRBV27
CASSSFRDSYEQYF
TGTGCCAGCAGTTCTTTCCGGGACTCCTACGAGCAGTACTTC
>TRBJ1-2|-|-|TRBV28
CASSGVSTGFSGYTF
TGTGCCAGCAGTGGGGTAAGCACAGGTTTCAGCGGCTACACCTTC
>TRBJ2-2|-|TRBD1|TRBV10-3
CAISEGTANTGELFF
TGTGCCATCAGTGAGGGGACAGCGAACACCGGGGAGCTGTTTTTT
>TRBJ1-1|-|-|TRBV2
CASSDGKNTEAFF
TGTGCCAGCAGTGACGGGAAAAACACTGAAGCTTTCTTT
>TRBJ2-2|-|-|TRBV9
CASSRGNTNTGELFF
TGTGCCAGCAGCCGAGGAAACACGAACACCGGGGAGCTGTTTTTT
>TRBJ1-2|-|-|TRBV28
CASSSPGRGARGYTF
TGTGCCAGCAGTAGCCCCGGACGGGGGGCGAGAGGCTACACCTTC
>TRBJ2-2|-|-|TRBV12-3/TRBV12-4
CASRYNTGELFF
TGTGCCAGCCGTTATAACACCGGGGAGCTGTTTTTT
>TRBJ2-3|-|-|TRBV18
CASSLGPTDTQYF
TGTGCCAGCTCACTCGGACCCACAGATACGCAGTATTTT
>TRBJ2-5|-|TRBD1|TRBV11-2
CASSLDRAFGTQYF
TGTGCCAGCAGCCTCGACAGGGCGTTTGGGACCCAGTACTTC